This TCR beta chain was captured in a study of identifying expanded T cells in peripheral blood. TCRdb keeps only in-frame clones here, not all; method: immunoSEQ multiplex PCR. The top ten hold around 5.2% of the sample, which has 70,000 to 100,000 clones, approximately 84% seen once. V was pared by 4 bases and J by 9 bases, with 15 bases between. Germline lookup yields CDR1 GTSNPN and CDR2 SVGIG (reference sequence). This CDR3 is built from 12 residues. The chain employs TRBV30 and TRBJ1-1; tentative D call: TRBD1 (5 bases). The sequence was obtained from a person aged 18 to 75 in good health. Source material: blood. The CDR3 region has the DNA TGTGCCTGGATTTCTGACAGAGGGCAAGCTTTCTTT. Translation: CAWISDRGQAFF.